The rows below give T cell receptor beta chains drawn from one sample of a study of blood T cell repertoires in COVID-19. Libraries were prepared by immunoSEQ multiplex PCR; TCRdb keeps only in-frame clonotypes and omits some of them. Here the sample spans about 90,000 clones, around 90% being singletons. The sequenced material came from peripheral blood. The receptors originated from a male donor with acute or convalescent COVID-19. The CDR3 runs from the conserved cysteine through the conserved F or W. A D gene is named only where the DNA matches it firmly. Size is omitted from some rows. Given values are once, few, many or a class for expanded clones.

TGTGCCAGCAGCAACGGGGGGCAGGTCAACTATGGCTACACCTTC CASSNGGQVNYGYTF NA TRBJ1-2 TRBV5-4 NA
TGCGCCAGCAGCTTCGGTAACTCTGGGGCCAACGTCCTGACTTTC CASSFGNSGANVLTF NA TRBJ2-6 TRBV5-1 NA
TGTGCCAGCAGCCCGCAGGGGGTGGATTCACCCCTCCACTTT CASSPQGVDSPLHF TRBD1 TRBJ1-6 TRBV7-9 NA
TGTGCCAGCAACCGCCGGGACAGGGAAGGCACCGGGGAGCTGTTTTTT CASNRRDREGTGELFF TRBD1 TRBJ2-2 TRBV11-2 NA
TGTGCCAGCAGCCAAACAGGGGGCAACAATCAGCCCCAGCATTTT CASSQTGGNNQPQHF TRBD1 TRBJ1-5 TRBV3-1/TRBV3-2 NA
TGTGCCAGCAGCTTAGGGTCTAGCGGGGGAAGGAATGAGCAGTTCTTC CASSLGSSGGRNEQFF TRBD2 TRBJ2-1 TRBV7-6 NA
TGTGCCAGCAGTCCGGGGACGGGAGGGAATGAGCAGTTCTTC CASSPGTGGNEQFF TRBD2 TRBJ2-1 TRBV27 NA
TGTGCCAGCAGTGAAGCCTCTCCTATGCAGGGGATCGGGAAACTGTTTTTT CASSEASPMQGIGKLFF NA TRBJ1-4 TRBV2 NA
TGTGCCAGCAGCATCAGAACGCCTCGGGCTGGGGCCAACGTCCTGACTTTC CASSIRTPRAGANVLTF NA TRBJ2-6 TRBV7-9 NA
TGTGCCAGCAGCTTAGAGGGACAACCGACGAGTGGCTACACCTTC CASSLEGQPTSGYTF NA TRBJ1-2 TRBV11-2 NA
TGCAGCGCTACAGCGGGGTCCAGCACAGATACGCAGTATTTT CSATAGSSTDTQYF TRBD2 TRBJ2-3 TRBV29-1 NA
TGTGCCAGCAGTACTACAGGGGGCGATCAGCCCCAGCATTTT CASSTTGGDQPQHF TRBD1 TRBJ1-5 TRBV6-5 NA
TGTGCCTGGATCCGAGGGGGTATGGGGCAAGCTTTCTTT CAWIRGGMGQAFF NA TRBJ1-1 TRBV30 NA
TGTGCCACCAGCTCCCACAGGGATACGGGTGAAAAACTGTTTTTT CATSSHRDTGEKLFF NA TRBJ1-4 TRBV15 NA
TGTGCCAGCAGTTCTAACCAGGGGGCGATGGAGACCCAGTACTTC CASSSNQGAMETQYF TRBD1 TRBJ2-5 TRBV6-6 NA
TGTGCCAGCTCTAGACGTGTTGGCTACACCTTC CASSRRVGYTF NA TRBJ1-2 TRBV2 NA
TGTGCCTGGAGAGGTTTTGGCCCCAGGGAGCAGTACTTC CAWRGFGPREQYF NA TRBJ2-7 TRBV30 NA
TGTGCCAGCAGCGACCGCCCTGGGGGCAGGGCACCCCTCCACTTT CASSDRPGGRAPLHF NA TRBJ1-6 TRBV5-8 NA
TGTGCCAGCGGCGAGGGGGAAGAACAAGAGACCCAGTACTTC CASGEGEEQETQYF NA TRBJ2-5 TRBV2 few
TGTGCCAGCTCACCACCTACGGGGGAGACCCAGTACTTC CASSPPTGETQYF NA TRBJ2-5 TRBV18 NA
TGTGCCAGCAGTTACGACAGAAACTATGGCTACACCTTC CASSYDRNYGYTF NA TRBJ1-2 TRBV6-5 NA
TGTGCCAGCAGTTTACCCGGGGGGGGGATGCGTTACGAGCAGTACTTC CASSLPGGGMRYEQYF TRBD2 TRBJ2-7 TRBV28 NA
TGTGCCTGGATTATTACAGGGGGTCACACCATATATTTT CAWIITGGHTIYF TRBD1 TRBJ1-3 TRBV30 NA
TGTGCCAGCAGTCGGACGGGGTTCTACGAGCAGTACTTC CASSRTGFYEQYF NA TRBJ2-7 TRBV14 once
TGTGCCAGCAGCTTGGAGCAGGGTAGTGAGACCCAGTACTTC CASSLEQGSETQYF NA TRBJ2-5 TRBV5-4 NA
TGTGCCCGTCGACAGGGGAGCACAGATACGCAGTATTTT CARRQGSTDTQYF TRBD1 TRBJ2-3 TRBV2 NA
TGTGCCAGCAGGGCGCAGGGAAGAGATACGCAGTATTTT CASRAQGRDTQYF NA TRBJ2-3 TRBV5-4 few
TGTGCCAGCGACAGAGTCCCTGGGGCCAACGTCCTGACTTTC CASDRVPGANVLTF NA TRBJ2-6 TRBV2 NA
TGTGCCAGCAGCTTGGGAAGGGGGCAGGGGCTCACTGAAGCTTTCTTT CASSLGRGQGLTEAFF TRBD1 TRBJ1-1 TRBV5-4 once
TGTGCCAGCAGCTTAAACGGGTGGTCACCCCTCCACTTT CASSLNGWSPLHF NA TRBJ1-6 TRBV7-3 NA
TGTGCCTGGAGTGTGTTAAGGCTAGCGGGGTTCTACGAGCAGTACTTC CAWSVLRLAGFYEQYF TRBD2 TRBJ2-7 TRBV30 NA
TGTGCCAGCAGCCTGGGACAGACACATCAGCCCCAGCATTTT CASSLGQTHQPQHF TRBD1 TRBJ1-5 TRBV7-8 NA
TGTGCCAGCACCGAGCCGGGTGAAGCTTTCTTT CASTEPGEAFF NA TRBJ1-1 TRBV6-6 NA
TGTGCCAGCAAGAAGCGGGGGGGCAGCGCAGATACGCAGTATTTT CASKKRGGSADTQYF TRBD2 TRBJ2-3 TRBV2 NA
TGTGCCAGCAGCCTGACACACTTGAACACTGAAGCTTTCTTT CASSLTHLNTEAFF NA TRBJ1-1 TRBV5-8 once
TGTGCCACGGACAGGGGGAACACCGGGGAGCTGTTTTTT CATDRGNTGELFF TRBD1 TRBJ2-2 TRBV3-1/TRBV3-2 NA
TGTGCCACCAGTGTGGAGGGTGGACAGCCCCAGCATTTT CATSVEGGQPQHF NA TRBJ1-5 TRBV24-1 NA
TGTGCCAGCAGTACGGGGTTGGAGCAGTACTTC CASSTGLEQYF NA TRBJ2-7 TRBV6-5 few
TGTGCCAGCAGCCTCGATCAGATCTCTAATGAAAAACTGTTTTTT CASSLDQISNEKLFF NA TRBJ1-4 TRBV3-1/TRBV3-2 NA
TGCAGCGGAGTCTTGGCGAACACCGGGGAGCTGTTTTTT CSGVLANTGELFF NA TRBJ2-2 TRBV29-1 NA
TGTGCCAGCAGTGAACGGGACAGGTATAATTCACCCCTCCACTTT CASSERDRYNSPLHF TRBD1 TRBJ1-6 TRBV6-1 NA
TGTGCCAGCAGCTCCTGGACAGGGGTGACAGATACGCAGTATTTT CASSSWTGVTDTQYF TRBD1 TRBJ2-3 TRBV7-2 NA
TGTGCCAGTAGTATAGGCACTCAGAACACTGAAGCTTTCTTT CASSIGTQNTEAFF NA TRBJ1-1 TRBV19 once
TGTGCCTGGACGGTTAGCGGGGCTTTCACAGATACGCAGTATTTT CAWTVSGAFTDTQYF TRBD2 TRBJ2-3 TRBV30 once
TGTGCCAGCAGCCGGACGGACGGGGCTGGAAACACCATATATTTT CASSRTDGAGNTIYF NA TRBJ1-3 TRBV9 once
TGTGCCAGCACCACGGATCCGGGACAGGGGGCTGGTGGCTACACCTTC CASTTDPGQGAGGYTF TRBD1 TRBJ1-2 TRBV27 NA
TGTGCCAGCAGCCCCTACACAGGAATTGGTAATTCACCCCTCCACTTT CASSPYTGIGNSPLHF NA TRBJ1-6 TRBV5-5 NA
TGTGCCACCAGTGACCCGTACCAAGAGACCCAGTACTTC CATSDPYQETQYF NA TRBJ2-5 TRBV24-1 NA
TGTGCCAGCACCCCGCAGAGGGGCACAGATACGCAGTATTTT CASTPQRGTDTQYF NA TRBJ2-3 TRBV6-5 NA
TGTGCCAGCAGAAGACAGGGGACGTACAATGAGCAGTTCTTC CASRRQGTYNEQFF TRBD1 TRBJ2-1 TRBV6-5 NA
TGTGCCAGCAGCTCGGGGACAGCGGTAAATGAAAAACTGTTTTTT CASSSGTAVNEKLFF TRBD1 TRBJ1-4 TRBV11-1 NA
TGCGCCAGCAGCACCAGGACAGGAACCTACGAGCAGTACTTC CASSTRTGTYEQYF TRBD1 TRBJ2-7 TRBV5-1 NA
TGTGCCAGCAGCGACCCCAGCGGGACCGGCACAGATACGCAGTATTTT CASSDPSGTGTDTQYF TRBD2 TRBJ2-3 TRBV9 NA
TGTGCCAGCAGCCCCCGGGTAGCGGGGGGGCTAAATGAGCAGTTCTTC CASSPRVAGGLNEQFF TRBD2 TRBJ2-1 TRBV7-3 NA
TGTGCCAGCAGTAACAGACAGACCGGGGAGCTGTTTTTT CASSNRQTGELFF NA TRBJ2-2 TRBV6-5 NA
TGTGCCAGCAGTCGGTCATCACTAGCGGGGGCAGATACGCAGTATTTT CASSRSSLAGADTQYF TRBD2 TRBJ2-3 TRBV6-4 NA
TGTGCCAGCAGCTTAGTTACAGGGGTGTACGAGCAGTACTTC CASSLVTGVYEQYF TRBD1 TRBJ2-7 TRBV7-2 NA
TGTGCCAGCAGCTTGGGAGGGGGCTCCTACTATGGCTACACCTTC CASSLGGGSYYGYTF TRBD1 TRBJ1-2 TRBV5-5 NA
TGTGCCAGCAGTTTAAGGGGGGGGGCCTTGGGGACAGATACGCAGTATTTT CASSLRGGALGTDTQYF NA TRBJ2-3 TRBV27 NA